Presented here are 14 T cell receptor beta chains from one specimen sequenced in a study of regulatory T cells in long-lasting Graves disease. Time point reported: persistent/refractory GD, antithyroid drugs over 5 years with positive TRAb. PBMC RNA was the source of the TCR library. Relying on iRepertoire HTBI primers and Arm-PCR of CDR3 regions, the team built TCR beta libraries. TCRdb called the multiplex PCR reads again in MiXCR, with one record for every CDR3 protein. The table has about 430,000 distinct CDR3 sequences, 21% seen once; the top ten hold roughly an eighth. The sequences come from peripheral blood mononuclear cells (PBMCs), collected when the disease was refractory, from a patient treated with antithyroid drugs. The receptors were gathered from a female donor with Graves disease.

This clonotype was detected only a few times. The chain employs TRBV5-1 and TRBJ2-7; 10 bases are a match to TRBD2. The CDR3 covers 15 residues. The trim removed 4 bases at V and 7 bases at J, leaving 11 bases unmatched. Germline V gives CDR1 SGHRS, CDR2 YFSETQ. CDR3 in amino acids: CASSLGLAASSEQYF. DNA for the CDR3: TGCGCCAGCAGCCTCGGACTAGCGGCCTCCTCGGAGCAGTACTTC.

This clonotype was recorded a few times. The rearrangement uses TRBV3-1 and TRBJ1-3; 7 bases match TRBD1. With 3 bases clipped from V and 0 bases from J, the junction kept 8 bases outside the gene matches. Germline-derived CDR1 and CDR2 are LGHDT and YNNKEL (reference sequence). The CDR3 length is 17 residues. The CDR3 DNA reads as TGTGCCAGCAGCCAGCCGACAGGGCGCCTCTCTGGAAACACCATATATTTT. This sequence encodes CASSQPTGRLSGNTIYF.

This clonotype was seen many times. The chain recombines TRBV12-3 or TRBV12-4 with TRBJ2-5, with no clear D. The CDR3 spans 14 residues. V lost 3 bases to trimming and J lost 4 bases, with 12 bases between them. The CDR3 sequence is CASSFTGAPETQYF. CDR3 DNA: TGTGCCAGCAGTTTCACCGGTGCCCCAGAGACCCAGTACTTC.

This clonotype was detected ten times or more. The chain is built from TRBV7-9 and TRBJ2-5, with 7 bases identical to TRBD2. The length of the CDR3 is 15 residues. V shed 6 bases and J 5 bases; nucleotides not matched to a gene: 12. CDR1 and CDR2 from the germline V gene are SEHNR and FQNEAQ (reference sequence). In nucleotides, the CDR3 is TGTGCCAGCAGGCGCATCGGCGGGAGCGTCGAGACCCAGTACTTC. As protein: CASRRIGGSVETQYF.

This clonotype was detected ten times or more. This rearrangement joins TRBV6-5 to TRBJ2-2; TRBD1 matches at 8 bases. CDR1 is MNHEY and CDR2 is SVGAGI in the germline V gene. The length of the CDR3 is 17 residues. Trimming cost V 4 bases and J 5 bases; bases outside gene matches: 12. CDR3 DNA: TGTGCCAGCAGTTTGAACAGGGGGGTCATATTGACCGGGGAGCTGTTTTTT. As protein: CASSLNRGVILTGELFF.

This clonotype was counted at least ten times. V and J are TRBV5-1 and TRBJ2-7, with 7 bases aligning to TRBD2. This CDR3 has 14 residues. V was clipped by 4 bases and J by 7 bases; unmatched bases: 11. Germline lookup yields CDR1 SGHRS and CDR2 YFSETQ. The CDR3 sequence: CASSSSGGSTEQYF. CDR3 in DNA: TGCGCCAGCAGCAGCTCCGGGGGGTCTACGGAGCAGTACTTC.

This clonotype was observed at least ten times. The CDR3 DNA reads TGTGCCAGCAGTTACTCGGAGCAGGCCTTCACCTACGAGCAGTACTTC. This encodes CASSYSEQAFTYEQYF. This rearrangement joins TRBV6-2 or TRBV6-3 to TRBJ2-7, with D unclear. The V end was cut by 0 bases, the J end by 2 bases, with 14 bases between. CDR1 is MNHEY and CDR2 is SVGEGT in the germline V gene. The CDR3 is 16 residues long.

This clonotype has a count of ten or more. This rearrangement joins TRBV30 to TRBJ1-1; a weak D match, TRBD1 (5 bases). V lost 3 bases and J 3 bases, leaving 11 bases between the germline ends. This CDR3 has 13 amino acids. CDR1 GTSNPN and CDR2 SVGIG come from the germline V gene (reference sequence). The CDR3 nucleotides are TGTGCCTGGAGGATCGGGGGGGACACTGAAGCTTTCTTT. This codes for CAWRIGGDTEAFF.

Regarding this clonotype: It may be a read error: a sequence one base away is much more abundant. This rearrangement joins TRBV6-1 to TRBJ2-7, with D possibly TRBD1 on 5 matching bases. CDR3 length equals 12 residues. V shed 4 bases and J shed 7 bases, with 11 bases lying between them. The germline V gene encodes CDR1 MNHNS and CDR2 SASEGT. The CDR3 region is CASSGGAREQYF. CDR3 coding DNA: TGTGCCAGCAGTGGTGGGGCCAGAGAGCAGTACTTC.

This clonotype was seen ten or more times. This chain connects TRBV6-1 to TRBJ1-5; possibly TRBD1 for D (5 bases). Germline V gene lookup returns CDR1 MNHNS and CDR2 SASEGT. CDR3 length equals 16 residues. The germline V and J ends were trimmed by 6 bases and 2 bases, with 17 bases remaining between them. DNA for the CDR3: TGTGCCAGCAGCCTGGGACCACCGAGGGGCAATCAGCCCCAGCATTTT. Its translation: CASSLGPPRGNQPQHF.

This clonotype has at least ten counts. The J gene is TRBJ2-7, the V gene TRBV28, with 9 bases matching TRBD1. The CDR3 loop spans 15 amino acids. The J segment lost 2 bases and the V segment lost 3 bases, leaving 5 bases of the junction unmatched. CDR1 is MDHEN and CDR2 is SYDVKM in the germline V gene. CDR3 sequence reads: CASSLKGTGTYEQYF. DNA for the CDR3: TGTGCCAGCAGTTTGAAAGGGACAGGGACCTACGAGCAGTACTTC.

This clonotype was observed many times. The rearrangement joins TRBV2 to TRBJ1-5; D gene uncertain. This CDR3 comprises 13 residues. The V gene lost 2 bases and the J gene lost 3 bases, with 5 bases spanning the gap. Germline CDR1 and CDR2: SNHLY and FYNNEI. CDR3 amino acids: CASSEQNNQPQHF. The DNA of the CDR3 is TGTGCCAGCAGTGAACAGAACAATCAGCCCCAGCATTTT.

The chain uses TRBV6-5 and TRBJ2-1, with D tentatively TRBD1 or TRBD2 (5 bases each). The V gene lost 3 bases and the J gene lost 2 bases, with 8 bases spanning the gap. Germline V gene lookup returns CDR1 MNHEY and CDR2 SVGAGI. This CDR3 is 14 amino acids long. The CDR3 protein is CASSYSGPYNEQFF. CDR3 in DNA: TGTGCCAGCAGTTATTCGGGACCCTACAATGAGCAGTTCTTC.

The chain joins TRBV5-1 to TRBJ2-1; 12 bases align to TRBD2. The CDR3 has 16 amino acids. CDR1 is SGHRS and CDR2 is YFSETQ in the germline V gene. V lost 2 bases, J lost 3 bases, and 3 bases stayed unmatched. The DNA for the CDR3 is TGCGCCAGCAGCTTACCGACTAGCGGGAGCTACAATGAGCAGTTCTTC. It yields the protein CASSLPTSGSYNEQFF.